Following are 32 T cell receptor beta chains from one sample sequenced in a study of CXCR3-negative and CXCR3-positive naive CD8 T cells. Broader study findings: Naive cells that were CXCR3-positive had more hydrophobic TRB CDR3s (compared with CXCR3-negative naive cells).

No antigens are known for them. TRB cDNA libraries were made by UMI-labeled 5' RACE. Each CDR3 protein gets one entry in TCRdb, which reprocessed the 5' RACE reads and gives no DNA. This sample's table reports 140,000 to 150,000 distinct CDR3 sequences. The sequenced material came from naive CXCR3+ CD8+ T cells from blood. Documented subset: CD45RO-CCR7+CD27+CD95- naive CD8+ T cells expressing CXCR3 (TNR3+). The receptor set was obtained from a human donor in good health. Some clones in this sample may be carry-over from other donors' samples.

J is TRBJ2-7 and V is TRBV28. Per the germline V gene, CDR1 is MDHEN and CDR2 is SYDVKM. The CDR3 extends over 11 amino acids. This CDR3 is CASSLFSEQYF.

The V gene is TRBV10-2, the J gene TRBJ2-3; TCRdb's assignment of TRBD2 cannot be checked, as there is no DNA. The CDR3 contains 15 residues. Germline V lookup: CDR1 WSHSY, CDR2 SAAADI. CDR3 residues: CASSSGTSGTDTQYF.

The CDR3 region is CASSLEGRQNQPQHF. The chain is built from TRBV5-1 and TRBJ1-5; the D gene TCRdb calls, TRBD1, cannot be checked with no DNA. The CDR3 consists of 15 residues. The germline V gene encodes CDR1 SGHRS and CDR2 YFSETQ.

J is TRBJ2-4 and V is TRBV5-1; TCRdb returns TRBD1, unconfirmable since there is no DNA. The CDR3 is 15 amino acids. Germline V lookup: CDR1 SGHRS, CDR2 YFSETQ. The CDR3 loop is CASSLAGRDIDIQYF.

The rearrangement joins TRBV7-9 to TRBJ2-3; TCRdb selects TRBD1, and the lack of DNA leaves this call unchecked. Germline CDR1 SEHNR, CDR2 FQNEAQ (reference sequence). The CDR3 is 14 residues long. CDR3 loop: CASSSTGSTDTQYF.

The gene calls are TRBV5-1 and TRBJ1-2; TCRdb lists TRBD1, though no DNA is available to test this call. CDR3 size: 14 residues. Germline CDR1 SGHRS, CDR2 YFSETQ. The CDR3 reads CASSRTGVEDGYTF.

CDR3 sequence reads: CPSSQEGFAEAFF. V and J are TRBV4-1 and TRBJ1-1. The CDR3 has 13 amino acids. The germline V gene has CDR1 MGHRA and CDR2 YSYEKL.

This chain uses TRBV10-3 with TRBJ2-7; TCRdb gives TRBD1 as the D gene, but with no DNA this cannot be confirmed. The CDR3 covers 17 residues. Per germline, CDR1 ENHRY and CDR2 SYGVKD. The CDR3 region is CAISELGFGTDSYEQYF.

Here the CDR3 reads CASSQNLVSGPKNIQYF. J is TRBJ2-4 and V is TRBV4-3. The CDR3 extends over 17 amino acids. Germline assignment: CDR1 LGHNA and CDR2 YSLEER.

The rearrangement uses TRBV4-1 and TRBJ2-1; TCRdb outputs TRBD1, but without DNA this stays unchecked. The CDR3 length is 15 residues. The germline V gene has CDR1 MGHRA and CDR2 YSYEKL. The CDR3 sequence is CASSQDRGASNEQFF.

The chain carries TRBV7-3 and TRBJ2-3. Germline values: CDR1 SGHTA, CDR2 FQGTGA. There are 13 residues in the CDR3. This CDR3 is CASSLGFSDTQYF.

The CDR3 is CASSIQGHTGELFF. This rearrangement joins TRBV19 to TRBJ2-2; TCRdb picks TRBD1, but there is no DNA to check that call. Germline lookup yields CDR1 LNHDA and CDR2 SQIVND (reference sequence). CDR3 length equals 14 residues.

The genes are TRBV30 and TRBJ2-3; no DNA is available, so the TRBD1 call from TCRdb remains unchecked. Per germline, CDR1 GTSNPN and CDR2 SVGIG (reference sequence). The CDR3 sequence is 14 residues long. CDR3 sequence: CAWGQGVGTDTQYF.

The chain uses TRBV4-1 and TRBJ2-7. This CDR3 has 14 amino acids. The germline CDR1 and CDR2 sequences are MGHRA and YSYEKL. CDR3: CASSRLTGLHEQYF.

V and J are TRBV3-1 and TRBJ2-1; no DNA is available, so the TRBD1 call from TCRdb remains unchecked. From germline, CDR1 is LGHDT and CDR2 YNNKEL (reference sequence). The CDR3 length is 17 residues. The CDR3 is CASSQDKDRGFYNEQFF.

The V and J genes are TRBV12-3 or TRBV12-4 and TRBJ1-5. This CDR3 has 13 residues. CDR3 sequence reads: CASSFGLNQPQHF.

This chain uses TRBV7-9 with TRBJ2-3; TCRdb names TRBD2, which stays unverified in the absence of DNA. Germline values: CDR1 SEHNR, CDR2 FQNEAQ (reference sequence). The CDR3 is made up of 16 amino acids. The CDR3 protein is CASSFLGRSSTDTQYF.

The rearrangement uses TRBV7-6 and TRBJ2-3. Germline V lookup: CDR1 SGHVS, CDR2 FNYEAQ. This CDR3 comprises 12 residues. The CDR3 here is CASSLDGDTQYF.

The chain carries TRBV6-4 and TRBJ1-2; checking the TCRdb D call of TRBD1 is not possible without DNA. There are 13 residues in the CDR3. Germline V gene lookup returns CDR1 MRHNA and CDR2 SNTAGT. The CDR3 protein is CASKSPENNGYTF.

V usage is TRBV6-5 and J usage is TRBJ1-5; TCRdb designates TRBD1, a call that cannot be tested without DNA. The length of the CDR3 is 17 residues. Germline V CDR1 and CDR2: MNHEY, SVGAGI. CDR3 sequence reads: CASSSYTGGYSNQPQHF.

The V and J genes are TRBV4-3 and TRBJ2-7. CDR3 length equals 13 residues. The germline V gene encodes CDR1 LGHNA and CDR2 YSLEER. The CDR3 is CASSQDRSYEQYF.

This rearrangement joins TRBV14 to TRBJ2-7; TCRdb indicates TRBD1, and absent DNA this call remains unverified. The CDR3 extends over 13 amino acids. Germline CDR1 reads SGHDN; CDR2 reads FVKESK. CDR3 sequence reads: CASSAGFRYEQYF.

The chain recombines TRBV7-3 with TRBJ2-3; TCRdb calls TRBD2, which cannot be checked without DNA. Germline assignment: CDR1 SGHTA and CDR2 FQGTGA. The CDR3 is 15 residues long. The CDR3 loop is CASSPLAGVADTQYF.

The chain couples TRBV12-3 or TRBV12-4 to TRBJ2-1; lacking DNA, the TRBD2 call made by TCRdb goes unchecked. This CDR3 region has 14 residues. The CDR3: CASTYGLAGDEQFF.

The V gene is TRBV28, the J gene TRBJ1-5; TCRdb's D call of TRBD1 is untestable without DNA. CDR1 is MDHEN and CDR2 is SYDVKM in the germline V gene. The CDR3 is made up of 15 amino acids. The CDR3 sequence: CASSLLGAWDQPQHF.

The chain links TRBV28 to TRBJ2-2. CDR1 and CDR2 from the germline V gene are MDHEN and SYDVKM. This CDR3 spans 12 amino acids. Here the CDR3 reads CASSLFPGELFF.

The rearrangement links TRBV7-6 to TRBJ2-7; the D gene TCRdb calls, TRBD1, cannot be checked with no DNA. The germline V gene has CDR1 SGHVS and CDR2 FNYEAQ. The CDR3 has 13 residues. CDR3 region: CASSRSNPGEQYF.

V gene TRBV5-1 combines with J gene TRBJ2-7. CDR3 size: 13 residues. CDR1 and CDR2 from the germline V gene are SGHRS and YFSETQ. The CDR3 loop is CASSSETDYEQYF.

The genes are TRBV29-1 and TRBJ2-2; TCRdb picks TRBD1, but there is no DNA to check that call. The CDR3 loop spans 11 amino acids. CDR1 SQVTM and CDR2 ANQGSEA come from the germline V gene. The CDR3 is CSVLRGGELFF.

The rearrangement joins TRBV5-5 to TRBJ2-2; with no DNA, the TCRdb D assignment of TRBD1 cannot be verified. The CDR3 runs 16 residues. Germline values: CDR1 SGHKS, CDR2 YYEKEE (reference sequence). CDR3 in amino acids: CASSLPGQGTPGELFF. The variable domain in full, completed from reference TRBV5-5 and TRBJ2-2, reads DAGVTQSPTHLIKTRGQQVTLRCSPISGHKSVSWYQQVLGQGPQFIFQYYEKEERGRGNFPDRFSARQFPNYSSELNVNALLLGDSALYLCASSLPGQGTPGELFFGEGSRLTVL.

The rearrangement joins TRBV20-1 to TRBJ2-7; TCRdb outputs TRBD1, but without DNA this stays unchecked. The germline V gene encodes CDR1 DFQATT and CDR2 SNEGSKA (reference sequence). The CDR3 has 17 amino acids. CDR3 sequence reads: CSARVYFGYGTVYEQYF.

This chain joins TRBV29-1 and TRBJ2-1; TCRdb proposes TRBD2, but this gene call is untestable without DNA. The germline V gene has CDR1 SQVTM and CDR2 ANQGSEA. The CDR3 consists of 11 residues. The CDR3 loop reads CSVGDGLEEFF.